What follows are 23 T cell receptor beta chains derived from one specimen sequenced in a study of blood T cell repertoires in COVID-19. Sequencing was performed with immunoSEQ multiplex PCR; in TCRdb, only in-frame clones are kept and a portion is missing. Of about 210,000 clones listed, around 92% are singletons. The sample was peripheral blood. The source is a man younger than 40 with acute or convalescent COVID-19.

The CDR3 reads CASSWTSGVDTQYF. The CDR3 DNA reads TGTGCCAGCAGTTGGACTAGCGGGGTAGATACGCAGTATTTT. The chain recombines TRBV2 with TRBJ2-3; 12 nucleotides align to TRBD2. The J segment lost 5 bases and the V segment lost 5 bases, leaving 2 bases of the junction unmatched. CDR1 SNHLY and CDR2 FYNNEI come from the germline V gene. This CDR3 contains 14 residues.

In this sample, this clone turned up once. This chain joins TRBV9 and TRBJ2-7, with 10 nucleotides matching TRBD1. This CDR3 is built from 16 residues. From germline, CDR1 is SGDLS and CDR2 YYNGEE. The trim removed 3 bases at V and 0 bases at J, leaving 6 bases unmatched. The CDR3 region has the DNA TGTGCCAGCAGCGAAAAGGACAGGGGGAGCTCCTACGAGCAGTACTTC. Translation: CASSEKDRGSSYEQYF.

This chain joins TRBV4-2 and TRBJ2-7; D not resolved. The length of the CDR3 is 12 residues. Deletions cut 3 bases from V and 5 bases from J, with 8 bases between. Germline V gene data show CDR1 as LGHNA and CDR2 as YNFKEQ. CDR3 loop: CASSQPQDEQYF. DNA for the CDR3: TGTGCCAGCAGCCAGCCCCAGGACGAGCAGTACTTC.

The chain uses TRBV28 and TRBJ2-7; D not certain. This CDR3 is 13 amino acids long. The ends were cut back, 2 bases at V and 3 bases at J, with 8 bases in the middle. Germline CDR1 is MDHEN and CDR2 is SYDVKM. The CDR3 region has the DNA TGTGCCAGCAGTTTAACTGTAATCTACGAGCAGTACTTC. Translating gives CASSLTVIYEQYF.

The V call is TRBV18, the J call TRBJ2-7; TRBD1 aligns across 11 bases. CDR1 and CDR2 from the germline V gene are KGHSH and LQKENI. The CDR3 covers 15 residues. Losses at the gene ends were 1 base for V and 5 bases for J; bases not matched to a gene: 4. The CDR3, as DNA: TGTGCCAGCTCACCACGGGGACAGGGGGGACACGAGCAGTACTTC. Encoded protein: CASSPRGQGGHEQYF.

The chain is built from TRBV5-1 and TRBJ1-4, with a tentative D call TRBD1 (6 bases). Trimming stripped 3 bases from V and 2 bases from J, with 20 bases between. The V gene's germline CDR1 is SGHRS and CDR2 YFSETQ. CDR3 length equals 18 residues. The CDR3 region has the DNA TGCGCCAGCAGCTACCGGGGTGGGGGCACATCCACTAATGAAAAACTGTTTTTT. This translates into CASSYRGGGTSTNEKLFF.

This rearrangement joins TRBV27 to TRBJ2-5, with a tentative D call TRBD1 (5 bases). The CDR3 sequence is 15 residues long. The V and J ends lost 3 bases and 1 base respectively, with 12 bases between them. Germline V gene sequence: CDR1 MNHEY, CDR2 SMNVEV (reference sequence). This CDR3 reads CASSFVWGPQETQYF. CDR3 DNA sequence: TGTGCCAGCAGTTTTGTTTGGGGCCCCCAAGAGACCCAGTACTTC.

The J gene is TRBJ2-7, the V gene TRBV20-1; D not resolved. This CDR3 has 13 residues. CDR1 is DFQATT, CDR2 SNEGSKA, per germline (reference sequence). Trimming removed 3 bases at V and 7 bases at J, with 16 bases between. The CDR3 DNA reads as TGCAGTGCTAGTCCCGGTACCCTGGTGGAGCAGTACTTC. Translated: CSASPGTLVEQYF.

The V and J genes are TRBV19 and TRBJ1-1, with TRBD1 matching over 7 bases. Germline trimming cut 9 bases from V and 3 bases from J; bases unmatched to any gene: 4. The CDR3 runs to 12 residues. Germline V gene sequence: CDR1 LNHDA, CDR2 SQIVND (reference sequence). The CDR3 coding sequence is TGTGCCAGCGCGGGGACAGACACTGAAGCTTTCTTT. Translated, it gives CASAGTDTEAFF. The complete variable domain, with remaining parts taken from reference TRBV19 and TRBJ1-1, reads DGGITQSPKYLFRKEGQNVTLSCEQNLNHDAMYWYRQDPGQGLRLIYYSQIVNDFQKGDIAEGYSVSREKKESFPLTVTSAQKNPTAFYLCASAGTDTEAFFGQGTRLTVV.

The chain couples TRBV12-5 to TRBJ2-3; D possibly corresponds to TRBD1 (7 bases). V was clipped by 2 bases and J by 2 bases, with 11 bases between them. CDR1 is LGHNT and CDR2 is FRNRAP in the germline V gene. The CDR3 has 15 residues. This CDR3 is CASGLQGGSTDTQYF. The CDR3 DNA reads TGTGCTAGTGGTTTGCAGGGGGGATCCACAGATACGCAGTATTTT. Supplemented by reference TRBV12-5 and TRBJ2-3, the full variable domain reads DARVTQTPRHKVTEMGQEVTMRCQPILGHNTVFWYRQTMMQGLELLAYFRNRAPLDDSGMPKDRFSAEMPDATLATLKIQPSEPRDSAVYFCASGLQGGSTDTQYFGPGTRLTVL.

This chain links TRBV6-5 with TRBJ2-2; TRBD2 agrees at 7 bases. The germline gives CDR1 MNHEY, CDR2 SVGAGI. This CDR3 contains 13 residues. Germline trimming cut 9 bases from V and 6 bases from J; bases unmatched to any gene: 7. CDR3 sequence reads: CARGGAKSGELFF. The CDR3 nucleotides are TGTGCCAGGGGAGGGGCGAAATCCGGGGAGCTGTTTTTT.

This clone showed up just once. The chain links TRBV27 to TRBJ1-6; TRBD1 matches at 7 bases. The CDR3 covers 17 residues. Germline lookup yields CDR1 MNHEY and CDR2 SMNVEV (reference sequence). J lost 10 bases, V lost 0 bases, and 12 bases had no gene match. The DNA of the CDR3 is TGTGCCAGCAGTTTATCGATTTTGGTCTCCAGGGGGTCACCCCTCCACTTT. Protein product: CASSLSILVSRGSPLHF.

A note on this clone: One end of the junction does not line up with germline, which may come from a read error. This chain uses TRBV19 with TRBJ1-5, with 10 bases lining up with TRBD1. Per germline, CDR1 LNHDA and CDR2 SQIVND (reference sequence). This CDR3 region has 15 residues. CDR3: CASSIRGTGDQPQHF. CDR3 DNA: TGTGCCAGTAGTATAAGGGGGACAGGGGATCAACCCCAGCATTTT.

The chain recombines TRBV30 with TRBJ2-1; 10 nucleotides line up with TRBD2. CDR1 is GTSNPN, CDR2 SVGIG, per germline (reference sequence). V was clipped by 5 bases and J by 7 bases; unmatched bases: 5. This CDR3 has 13 residues. The CDR3 nucleotides are TGTGCCTGGGGGTCTAGCGGGAGAAATGAGCAGTTCTTC. Residues: CAWGSSGRNEQFF.

This clone was recorded once. This chain connects TRBV12-3 or TRBV12-4 to TRBJ1-2; D uncertain. This CDR3 has 12 amino acids. V was trimmed by 8 bases and J by 2 bases, leaving 9 bases between them. This CDR3 reads CASHGENYGYTF. The DNA of the CDR3 is TGTGCCAGCCATGGAGAAAACTATGGCTACACCTTC.

The CDR3: CASSVRAGESTDTQYF. The CDR3 DNA reads as TGTGCCAGCAGCGTGCGAGCGGGAGAGAGCACAGATACGCAGTATTTT. The rearrangement links TRBV9 to TRBJ2-3, with 8 bases aligning to TRBD2. The ends lost 2 bases at V and 0 bases at J; junction bases unmatched: 5. This CDR3 spans 16 amino acids. Per germline, CDR1 SGDLS and CDR2 YYNGEE.

In this sample, this clone turned up once. This chain links TRBV6-2 or TRBV6-3 with TRBJ2-1; no clear D. V lost 2 bases to trimming and J lost 4 bases, with 6 bases between them. In germline, CDR1 is MNHEY, CDR2 SVGEGT. The CDR3 covers 13 residues. The CDR3 bases are TGTGCCAGCAGTTACCAAAAATACAATGAGCAGTTCTTC. Translation: CASSYQKYNEQFF.

V is TRBV7-6 and J is TRBJ2-3; TRBD2 is a possible D gene (5 bases). The CDR3 covers 15 residues. Trimming shortened V by 1 base and J by 2 bases, and 10 bases separated the two germline ends. The V gene's germline CDR1 is SGHVS and CDR2 FNYEAQ. This chain's CDR3 is CASSLDRLSTDTQYF. CDR3 DNA sequence: TGTGCCAGCAGCTTAGACCGACTATCCACAGATACGCAGTATTTT.

This clone was picked up one time. The chain couples TRBV28 to TRBJ2-5; a weak D match, TRBD2 (6 bases). Trimming left V 6 bases short and J 2 bases short, with 13 bases between. CDR1 is MDHEN and CDR2 is SYDVKM in the germline V gene. CDR3 length equals 14 residues. CDR3: CASRRTIRQETQYF. In DNA, the CDR3 is TGTGCCAGCAGGCGGACTATCAGACAAGAGACCCAGTACTTC. The entire variable domain, with the rest obtained from reference TRBV28 and TRBJ2-5, is as follows: DVKVTQSSRYLVKRTGEKVFLECVQDMDHENMFWYRQDPGLGLRLIYFSYDVKMKEKGDIPEGYSVSREKKERFSLILESASTNQTSMYLCASRRTIRQETQYFGPGTRLLVL.

The chain combines TRBV29-1 with TRBJ1-1; D call uncertain. The CDR3 runs to 13 residues. Germline V lookup: CDR1 SQVTM, CDR2 ANQGSEA. V lost 3 bases and J lost 3, with 11 bases in between. The CDR3 protein is CSVDSYPYTEAFF. CDR3 in DNA: TGCAGCGTTGACAGTTACCCTTACACTGAAGCTTTCTTT. The whole variable domain, remainder taken from reference TRBV29-1 and TRBJ1-1, is SAVISQKPSRDICQRGTSLTIQCQVDSQVTMMFWYRQQPGQSLTLIATANQGSEATYESGFVIDKFPISRPNLTFSTLTVSNMSPEDSSIYLCSVDSYPYTEAFFGQGTRLTVV.

This sequence joins TRBV10-3 and TRBJ2-7; D is unclear. Germline V gene sequence: CDR1 ENHRY, CDR2 SYGVKD. V was pared by 2 bases and J by 0 bases, with 20 bases between. The CDR3 extends over 18 amino acids. Written as DNA, the CDR3 is TGTGCCATCAGTGAGGGCCCCCCCCCAGGCCCGAGCTCCTACGAGCAGTACTTC. Translated, it gives CAISEGPPPGPSSYEQYF.

The chain links TRBV19 to TRBJ2-7, with a possible D match to TRBD2 (6 bases). The CDR3 is 11 amino acids. Germline lookup yields CDR1 LNHDA and CDR2 SQIVND (reference sequence). CDR3 DNA: TGTCCCCGGAGGGGCCCAGACGAGCAGTACTTC. Its translation is CPRRGPDEQYF.

J is TRBJ1-2 and V is TRBV5-1, with D tentatively TRBD1 (6 bases). CDR3 length: 15 amino acids. V gave up 1 base and J gave up 7 bases, with 17 bases separating them. Germline assignment: CDR1 SGHRS and CDR2 YFSETQ. DNA of the CDR3: TGCGCCAGCAGCTTGTCATGGGGGGGCGCCTCTGGCTACACCTTC. Protein: CASSLSWGGASGYTF. The complete variable domain, with remaining parts taken from reference TRBV5-1 and TRBJ1-2, reads KAGVTQTPRYLIKTRGQQVTLSCSPISGHRSVSWYQQTPGQGLQFLFEYFSETQRNKGNFPGRFSGRQFSNSRSEMNVSTLELGDSALYLCASSLSWGGASGYTFGSGTRLTVV.